This T cell receptor (beta chain) emerged from a study of CD8+ T cells in alopecia areata. After isolation, RNA underwent reverse transcription to generate cDNA as the sequencing template. Profiling relied on immunoSEQ multiplex PCR, and the TCRdb table lists in-frame clones only, not all of them. In the table there are 150,000 to 200,000 clones, less than 75% of which are singletons. This sample's treatment: oral pan-JAK inhibitor, 5-10 mg twice daily. Punch biopsies of lesional scalp, plus peripheral blood, were taken from alopecia areata patients. CDR1 is GTSNPN, CDR2 SVGIG, per germline (reference sequence). The CDR3 is made up of 11 amino acids. Trimming removed 3 bases at V and 4 bases at J, with 4 bases between.

The clonotype originates from a human donor with alopecia areata. The sample in question was CD4+ T cells sorted from blood, obtained at approximately week 60, from a patient treated with tofacitinib. The chain carries TRBV30 and TRBJ1-3; D is undetermined. The CDR3 here is CAWSRGNTIYF. The CDR3 coding sequence is TGTGCCTGGAGCAGGGGAAACACCATATATTTT. Full variable domain (outside the CDR3, taken from reference TRBV30 and TRBJ1-3): SQTIHQWPATLVQPVGSPLSLECTVEGTSNPNLYWYRQAAGRGLQLLFYSVGIGQISSEVPQNLSASRPQDRQFILSSKKLLLSDSGFYLCAWSRGNTIYFGEGSWLTVV.